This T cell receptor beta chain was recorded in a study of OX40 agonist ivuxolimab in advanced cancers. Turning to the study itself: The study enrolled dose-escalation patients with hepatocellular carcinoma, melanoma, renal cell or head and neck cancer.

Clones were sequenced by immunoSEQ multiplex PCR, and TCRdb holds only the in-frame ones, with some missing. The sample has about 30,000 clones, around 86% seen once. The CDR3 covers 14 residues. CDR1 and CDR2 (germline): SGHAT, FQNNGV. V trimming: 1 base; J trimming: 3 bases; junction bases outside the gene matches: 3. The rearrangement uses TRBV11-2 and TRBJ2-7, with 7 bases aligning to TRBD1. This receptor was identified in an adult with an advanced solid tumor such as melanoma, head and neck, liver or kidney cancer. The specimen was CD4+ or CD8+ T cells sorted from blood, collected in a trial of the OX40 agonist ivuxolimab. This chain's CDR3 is CASSLGTGHYEQYF. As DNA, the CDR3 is TGTGCCAGCAGCTTAGGGACAGGACACTACGAGCAGTACTTC. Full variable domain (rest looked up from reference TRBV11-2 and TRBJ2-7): EAGVAQSPRYKIIEKRQSVAFWCNPISGHATLYWYQQILGQGPKLLIQFQNNGVVDDSQLPKDRFSAERLKGVDSTLKIQPAKLEDSAVYLCASSLGTGHYEQYFGPGTRLTVT.